This T cell receptor (beta chain) was captured in a study of identical twins. V lost 6 bases to trimming and J lost 2 bases, with 16 bases between them. The CDR3 has 15 amino acids. Germline V gene data show CDR1 as MNHEY and CDR2 as SMNVEV (reference sequence). A few counts support this clonotype. MiXCR, run by TCRdb on the 5' RACE reads, gives a single entry per CDR3 protein. The profile shows fewer than 350,000 distinct CDR3 sequences, approximately 8% of them singletons. These same data were also listed under a study on yellow fever vaccine responses in identical twins.

This clonotype was sampled from a woman aged 18-29 years in good health. V is TRBV27 and J is TRBJ2-5; TRBD2 might be the D (6 bases). The specimen was memory (CD45RO+) T cells sorted from blood. CDR3: CASSQPGLRQETQYF. The CDR3 DNA sequence: TGTGCCAGCAGCCAACCCGGACTAAGACAAGAGACCCAGTACTTC.